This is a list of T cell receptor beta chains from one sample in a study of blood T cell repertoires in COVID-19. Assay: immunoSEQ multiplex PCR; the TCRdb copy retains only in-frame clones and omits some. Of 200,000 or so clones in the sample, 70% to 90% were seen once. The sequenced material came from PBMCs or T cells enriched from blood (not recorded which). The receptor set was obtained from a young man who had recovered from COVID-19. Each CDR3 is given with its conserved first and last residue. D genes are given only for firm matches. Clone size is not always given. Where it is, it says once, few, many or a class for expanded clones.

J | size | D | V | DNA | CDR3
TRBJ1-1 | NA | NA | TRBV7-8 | TGTGCCAGCAACAACCCGAACACTGAAGCTTTCTTT | CASNNPNTEAFF
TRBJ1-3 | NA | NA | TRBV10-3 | TGTGCCATCGGACTCGGGAACACCATATATTTT | CAIGLGNTIYF
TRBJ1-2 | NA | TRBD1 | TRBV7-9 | TGTGCCAGCAGCTTAGATAGGGACAGAAACTATGGCTACACCTTC | CASSLDRDRNYGYTF
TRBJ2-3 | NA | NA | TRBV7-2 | TGTGCCAGCGGGGGGAACCGACGAGATACGCAGTATTTT | CASGGNRRDTQYF
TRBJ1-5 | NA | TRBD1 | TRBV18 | TGTGCCAGCTCACGGTCCGGGACAGGGGTGGATCAGCCCCAGCATTTT | CASSRSGTGVDQPQHF
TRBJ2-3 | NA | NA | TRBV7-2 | TGTGCCAGCAGCCCTAGATCCCTTCGCACAGATACGCAGTATTTT | CASSPRSLRTDTQYF
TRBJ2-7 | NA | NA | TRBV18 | TGTGCCAGCTCTACTATAACCTACGAGCAGTACTTC | CASSTITYEQYF
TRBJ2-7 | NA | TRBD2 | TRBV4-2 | TGTGCCAGCAGCCAAGTTGGCCCGGGAGGGAACGAGCAGTACTTC | CASSQVGPGGNEQYF
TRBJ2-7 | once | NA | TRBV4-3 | TGCGCCAGCAGCCAAGGCTACAGTGGAAACTCCTACGAGCAGTACTTC | CASSQGYSGNSYEQYF
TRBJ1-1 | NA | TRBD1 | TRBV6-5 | TGTGCCAGCAGTCGGGACAGGGGCACTGAAGCTTTCTTT | CASSRDRGTEAFF